The 11 T cell receptor beta chains in this list originate from one sample, sequenced in a study of radiation and T cells in renal cell carcinoma (dated by TCRdb to the early 2020s). Reading the label with the study, this specimen's time point is: blood 4 weeks post-SBRT, at nephrectomy. The sample's treatment or condition label is to be understood as: 15 Gy SBRT to primary tumor, nephrectomy 4 weeks later. The library was generated by the immunoSEQ multiplex PCR assay. Imported from immuneACCESS, the table was reduced by TCRdb to in-frame sequences with V and J called. These copies leave out some clones; in studies compared against another copy, an unresolved V gene accounts for under half, and the cause of the remainder is not known. The sample table records about 77,000 clones; less than 85% of these occur just once. Jointly, the top ten make up about 2.4% of the sample. Sample: blood, taken from a patient whose treatment included radiotherapy and nephrectomy. The receptors originated from a woman aged 60 to 75 with renal cell carcinoma.

In DNA, the CDR3 is TGTGCCATCAGTGTCCAGGCAGGGTCAGCCTACGAGCAGTACTTC. Encoded protein: CAISVQAGSAYEQYF. J is TRBJ2-5 and V is TRBV10-3, with a weak D call TRBD1 (5 bases). The J call may be in error: the DNA end matches TRBJ2-7 better. CDR3 length equals 15 residues. Per germline, CDR1 ENHRY and CDR2 SYGVKD.

The rearrangement joins TRBV6-1 to TRBJ1-1, with 9 bases identical to TRBD1. The ends lost 4 bases at V and 4 bases at J; junction bases unmatched: 4. CDR3 length equals 14 residues. Germline CDR1 is MNHNS and CDR2 is SASEGT. The DNA of the CDR3 is TGTGCCAGCAGTGCCCGACAGGGGGGCACTGAAGCTTTCTTT. This translates into CASSARQGGTEAFF.

This sequence joins TRBV7-2 and TRBJ2-5; D perhaps matches TRBD2 (6 bases). Germline values: CDR1 SGHTA, CDR2 FQGNSA. The CDR3 is 15 residues long. Trimming shortened V by 5 bases and J by 3 bases, and 16 bases separated the two germline ends. CDR3: CASSTVWGGEETQYF. In nucleotides, the CDR3 is TGTGCCAGCAGCACTGTTTGGGGCGGGGAAGAGACCCAGTACTTC.

The chain recombines TRBV19 with TRBJ2-1; 7 positions match TRBD2. Trimming took 2 bases from V and 4 from J; bases not matched to a gene: 8. Looked up from germline, CDR1 is LNHDA and CDR2 is SQIVND (reference sequence). The CDR3 length is 16 residues. CDR3 sequence (DNA): TGTGCCAGTAGTATATTGGATTCCGGGGGGTACAATGAGCAGTTCTTC. It yields the protein CASSILDSGGYNEQFF.

The rearrangement links TRBV18 to TRBJ1-4; no definite D call. The CDR3 is made up of 13 amino acids. Per the germline V gene, CDR1 is KGHSH and CDR2 is LQKENI. Trimming took off 8 bases at V and 0 bases at J, with 7 bases between the two ends. The DNA of the CDR3 is TGTGCCAGCCGGGGTACAACTAATGAAAAACTGTTTTTT. It encodes CASRGTTNEKLFF.

The gene calls are TRBV7-6 and TRBJ1-6; no definite D call. Deletions cut 1 base from V and 5 bases from J, with 6 bases between. The CDR3 has 14 residues. CDR1 is SGHVS, CDR2 FNYEAQ, per germline. CDR3 loop: CASSLVVNNSPLHF. CDR3 coding DNA: TGTGCCAGCAGCTTAGTGGTGAATAATTCACCCCTCCACTTT.

This chain links TRBV5-1 with TRBJ1-5; TRBD1 agrees at 9 bases. Unmatched junction bases numbered 13, after V lost 1 base and J lost 5 bases. The CDR3 covers 18 residues. Germline CDR1 reads SGHRS; CDR2 reads YFSETQ. CDR3 amino acids: CASSLLPQGQGIDQPQHF. The CDR3 nucleotides read TGCGCCAGCAGCTTGCTTCCCCAGGGACAGGGAATAGATCAGCCCCAGCATTTT.

The chain employs TRBV2 and TRBJ2-5; 11 bases are a match to TRBD2. CDR1 is SNHLY and CDR2 is FYNNEI in the germline V gene. V was pared by 6 bases and J by 4 bases, with 7 bases of the junction left unmatched. This CDR3 comprises 15 residues. CDR3 sequence (DNA): TGTGCCAGCAGCGAACTAGCGGGGGTCTTAGAGACCCAGTACTTC. It yields the protein CASSELAGVLETQYF.

The gene calls are TRBV6-6 and TRBJ1-2, with 8 bases identical to TRBD1. Trimming removed 5 bases from V and 4 bases from J; junction bases left unmatched: 6. Germline values: CDR1 MNHNY, CDR2 SVGAGI (reference sequence). The CDR3 has 14 amino acids. The CDR3 here is CASSGDRFGYGYTF. CDR3 coding DNA: TGTGCCAGCAGTGGGGACAGGTTTGGCTATGGCTACACCTTC.

V gene TRBV27 combines with J gene TRBJ2-3, with TRBD1 matching 9 bases. The CDR3 loop spans 14 amino acids. V shed 8 bases and J 4 bases; nucleotides not matched to a gene: 7. Per germline, CDR1 MNHEY and CDR2 SMNVEV (reference sequence). CDR3 nucleotide sequence: TGTGCCAGCCTGGGGGACAGGGATGCAGATACGCAGTATTTT. Protein sequence: CASLGDRDADTQYF.

This clone has a single count. This rearrangement joins TRBV7-2 to TRBJ2-1; D gene uncertain. CDR1 is SGHTA and CDR2 is FQGNSA in the germline V gene. V was shortened by 1 base and J by 0 bases, with 13 bases between the two germline ends. This CDR3 has 17 residues. CDR3 DNA sequence: TGTGCCAGCAGCTTAGGGTCGACTCGCCTCTCCTACAATGAGCAGTTCTTC. This translates into CASSLGSTRLSYNEQFF. Combining the CDR3 with reference TRBV7-2 and TRBJ2-1 gives the whole variable domain GAGVSQSPSNKVTEKGKDVELRCDPISGHTALYWYRQSLGQGLEFLIYFQGNSAPDKSGLPSDRFSAERTGGSVSTLTIQRTQQEDSAVYLCASSLGSTRLSYNEQFFGPGTRLTVL.